The table lists the clone carrying this T cell receptor (beta chain) with a few counts. Authors' methods: It was from reference gene primer amplification that nucleated cell counts were estimated. Sequencing was performed with immunoSEQ multiplex PCR; in TCRdb, only in-frame clones are kept and a portion is missing. V, J and clone size derive from that table, while D and trimming were established from the DNA sequence. Among over 80,000 clones, 86% were seen once, and the ten largest hold 0.95% to 1.5%. This sample stems from a study of blood T cell repertoires in COVID-19. Across the whole study: Whether acute or convalescent, the COVID-19 samples came from the United States, Italy and Spain. PBMCs, B-cell-depleted T cells, or T cells were the source of the cDNA or gDNA that made up the material.

The TCR was taken from an elderly man with active or convalescent COVID-19. Sequencing was performed on peripheral blood.

The CDR3 is CASSPPARQSGWANVLTF. CDR3 sequence (DNA): TGTGCCAGCTCACCCCCGGCCCGCCAGTCGGGTTGGGCCAACGTCCTGACTTTC. The chain has TRBV18 and TRBJ2-6; D ambiguous. The CDR3 runs to 18 residues. CDR1 and CDR2 (germline): KGHSH, LQKENI. Trimming stripped 3 bases from V and 5 bases from J, with 20 bases between.